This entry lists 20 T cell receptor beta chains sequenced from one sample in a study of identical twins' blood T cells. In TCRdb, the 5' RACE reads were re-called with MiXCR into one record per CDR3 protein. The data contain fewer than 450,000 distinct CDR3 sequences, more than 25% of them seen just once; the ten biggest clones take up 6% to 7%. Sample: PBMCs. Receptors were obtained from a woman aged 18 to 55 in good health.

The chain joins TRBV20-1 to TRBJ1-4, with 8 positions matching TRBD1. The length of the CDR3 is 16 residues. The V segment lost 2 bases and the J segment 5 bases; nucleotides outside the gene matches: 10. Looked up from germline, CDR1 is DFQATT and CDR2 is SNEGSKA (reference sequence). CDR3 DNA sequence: TGCAGTGCTAGATCCGGACAGGGTGGGATGAATGAAAAACTGTTTTTT. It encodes CSARSGQGGMNEKLFF.

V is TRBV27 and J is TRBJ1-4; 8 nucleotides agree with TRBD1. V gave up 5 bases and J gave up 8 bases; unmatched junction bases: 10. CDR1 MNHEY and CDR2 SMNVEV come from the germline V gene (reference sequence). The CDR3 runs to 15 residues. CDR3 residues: CASSPRTGRGEKLFF. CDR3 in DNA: TGTGCCAGCAGTCCAAGGACAGGGAGGGGAGAAAAACTGTTTTTT.

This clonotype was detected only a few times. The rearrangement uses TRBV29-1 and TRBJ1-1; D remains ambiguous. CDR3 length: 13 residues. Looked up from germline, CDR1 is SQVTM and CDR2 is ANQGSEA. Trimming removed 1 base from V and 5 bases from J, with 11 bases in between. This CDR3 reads CSVEAGTGTEAFF. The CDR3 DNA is TGCAGCGTTGAAGCCGGCACGGGGACTGAAGCTTTCTTT.

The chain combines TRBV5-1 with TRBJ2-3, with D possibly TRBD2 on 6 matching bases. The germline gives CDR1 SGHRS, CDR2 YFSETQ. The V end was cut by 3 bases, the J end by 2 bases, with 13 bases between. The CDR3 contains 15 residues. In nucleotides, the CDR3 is TGCGCCAGCAGCTCCTCGGGACTCCACACAGATACGCAGTATTTT. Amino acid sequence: CASSSSGLHTDTQYF.

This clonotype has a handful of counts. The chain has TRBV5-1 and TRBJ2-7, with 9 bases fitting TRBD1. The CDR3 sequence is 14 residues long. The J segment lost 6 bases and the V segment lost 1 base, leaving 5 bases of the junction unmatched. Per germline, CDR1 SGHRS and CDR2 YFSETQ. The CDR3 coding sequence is TGCGCCAGCAGCTTGACGGGACAGGGTTTCGAGCAGTACTTC. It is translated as CASSLTGQGFEQYF.

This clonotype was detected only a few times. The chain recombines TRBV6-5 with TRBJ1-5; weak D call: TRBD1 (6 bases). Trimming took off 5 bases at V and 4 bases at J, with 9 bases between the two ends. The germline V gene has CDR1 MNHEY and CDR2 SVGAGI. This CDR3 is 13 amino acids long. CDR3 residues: CASSGQLNQPQHF. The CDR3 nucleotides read TGTGCCAGCAGTGGACAGTTGAATCAGCCCCAGCATTTT.

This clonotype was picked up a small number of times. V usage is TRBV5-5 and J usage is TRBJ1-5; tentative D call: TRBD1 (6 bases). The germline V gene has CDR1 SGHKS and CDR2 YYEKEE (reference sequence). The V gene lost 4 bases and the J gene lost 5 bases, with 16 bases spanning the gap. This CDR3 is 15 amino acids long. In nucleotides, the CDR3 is TGTGCCAGCAGCCCTGAGAGGGGGGACTATCAGCCCCAGCATTTT. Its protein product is CASSPERGDYQPQHF.

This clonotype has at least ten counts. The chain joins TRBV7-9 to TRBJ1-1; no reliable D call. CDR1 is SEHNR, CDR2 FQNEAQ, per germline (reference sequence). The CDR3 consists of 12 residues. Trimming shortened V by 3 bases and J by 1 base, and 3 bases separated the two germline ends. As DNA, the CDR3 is TGTGCCAGCAGCTTTGGGAACACTGAAGCTTTCTTT. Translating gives CASSFGNTEAFF. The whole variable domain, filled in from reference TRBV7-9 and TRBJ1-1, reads DTGVSQNPRHKITKRGQNVTFRCDPISEHNRLYWYRQTLGQGPEFLTYFQNEAQLEKSRLLSDRFSAERPKGSFSTLEIQRTEQGDSAMYLCASSFGNTEAFFGQGTRLTVV.

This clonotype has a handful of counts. CDR3 in amino acids: CAISGRPGTPDEKLFF. CDR3 sequence (DNA): TGTGCCATCAGTGGACGACCCGGGACACCTGATGAAAAACTGTTTTTT. V is TRBV10-3 and J is TRBJ1-4, with D perhaps TRBD1 (6 bases). The CDR3 consists of 16 residues. CDR1 and CDR2 from the germline V gene are ENHRY and SYGVKD. V dropped 4 bases and J dropped 6 bases, with 18 bases sitting between them.

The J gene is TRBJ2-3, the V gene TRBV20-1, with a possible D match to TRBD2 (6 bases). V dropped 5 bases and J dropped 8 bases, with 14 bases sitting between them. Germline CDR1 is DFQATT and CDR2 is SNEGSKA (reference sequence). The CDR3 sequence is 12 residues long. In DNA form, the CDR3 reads TGCAGTGCTGGACCGGGACTCAGTACGCAGTATTTT. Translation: CSAGPGLSTQYF.

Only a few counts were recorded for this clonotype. CDR3 nucleotide sequence: TGTGCCAGCAGCCTGCAGGGTGGAAAGACTGAAGCTTTCTTT. Translated: CASSLQGGKTEAFF. V is TRBV7-9 and J is TRBJ1-1; weak D call: TRBD1 (5 bases). Per germline, CDR1 SEHNR and CDR2 FQNEAQ (reference sequence). The CDR3 is 14 residues long. V lost 5 bases and J lost 5, with 15 bases in between.

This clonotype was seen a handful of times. CDR3 amino acids: CASRSVQYSNQPQHF. CDR3 DNA sequence: TGCGCCAGCAGAAGTGTTCAGTATAGCAATCAGCCCCAGCATTTT. The rearrangement joins TRBV4-1 to TRBJ1-5, with unresolved D. The length of the CDR3 is 15 residues. Germline V gene lookup returns CDR1 MGHRA and CDR2 YSYEKL. Deletions cut 6 bases from V and 0 bases from J, with 12 bases between.

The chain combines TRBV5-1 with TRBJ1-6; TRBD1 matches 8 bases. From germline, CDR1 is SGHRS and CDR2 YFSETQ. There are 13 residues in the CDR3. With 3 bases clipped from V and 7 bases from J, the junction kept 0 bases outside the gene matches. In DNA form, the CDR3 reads TGCGCCAGCAGCTGGGACAGGAATTCACCCCTCCACTTT. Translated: CASSWDRNSPLHF.

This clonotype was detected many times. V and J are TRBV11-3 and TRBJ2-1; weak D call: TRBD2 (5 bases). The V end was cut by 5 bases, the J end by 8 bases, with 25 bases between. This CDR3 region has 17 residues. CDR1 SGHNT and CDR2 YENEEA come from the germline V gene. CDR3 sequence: CASSPRGQPSSVHEQFF. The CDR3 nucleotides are TGTGCCAGCAGCCCTCGCGGGCAGCCTAGTAGTGTCCATGAGCAGTTCTTC. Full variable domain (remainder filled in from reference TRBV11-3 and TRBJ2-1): EAGVVQSPRYKIIEKKQPVAFWCNPISGHNTLYWYLQNLGQGPELLIRYENEEAVDDSQLPKDRFSAERLKGVDSTLKIQPAELGDSAVYLCASSPRGQPSSVHEQFFGPGTRLTVL.

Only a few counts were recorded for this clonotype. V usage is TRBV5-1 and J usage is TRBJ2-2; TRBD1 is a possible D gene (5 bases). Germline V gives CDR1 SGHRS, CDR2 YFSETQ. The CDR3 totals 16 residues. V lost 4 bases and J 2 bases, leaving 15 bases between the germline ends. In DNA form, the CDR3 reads TGCGCCAGCAGCCACACAGCAGGGATTAACACCGGGGAGCTGTTTTTT. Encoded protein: CASSHTAGINTGELFF.

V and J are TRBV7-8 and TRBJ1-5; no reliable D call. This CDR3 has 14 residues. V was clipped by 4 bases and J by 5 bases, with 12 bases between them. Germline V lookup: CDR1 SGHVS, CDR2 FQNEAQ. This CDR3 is CASSSQSLDQPQHF. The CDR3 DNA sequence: TGTGCCAGCAGCTCACAATCATTGGATCAGCCCCAGCATTTT.

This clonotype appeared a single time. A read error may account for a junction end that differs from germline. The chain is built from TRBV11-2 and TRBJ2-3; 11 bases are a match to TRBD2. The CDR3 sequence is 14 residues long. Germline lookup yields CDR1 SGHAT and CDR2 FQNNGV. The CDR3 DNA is TGTGCCAGTAGCTTACTAGCGGGAGTAGATACGCAGTATTTT. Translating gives CASSLLAGVDTQYF.

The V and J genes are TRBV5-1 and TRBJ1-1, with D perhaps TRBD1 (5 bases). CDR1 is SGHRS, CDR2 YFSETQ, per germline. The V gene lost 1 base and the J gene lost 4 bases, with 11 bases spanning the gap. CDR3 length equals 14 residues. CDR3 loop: CASSLSRDGTEAFF. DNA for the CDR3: TGCGCCAGCAGCTTGTCCAGGGATGGCACTGAAGCTTTCTTT.

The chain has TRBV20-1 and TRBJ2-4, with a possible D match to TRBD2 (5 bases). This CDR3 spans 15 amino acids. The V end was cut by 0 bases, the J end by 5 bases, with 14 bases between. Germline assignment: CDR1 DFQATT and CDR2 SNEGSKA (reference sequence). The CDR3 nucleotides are TGCAGTGCTAGAGATCCGGGGATGGGCCAAAACATTCAGTACTTC. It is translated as CSARDPGMGQNIQYF.

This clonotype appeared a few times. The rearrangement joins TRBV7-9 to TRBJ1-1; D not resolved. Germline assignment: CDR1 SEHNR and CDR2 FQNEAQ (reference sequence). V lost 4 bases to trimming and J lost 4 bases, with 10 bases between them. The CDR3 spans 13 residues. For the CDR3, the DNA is TGTGCCAGCAGCTCCCTGGGGATCACTGAAGCTTTCTTT. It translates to CASSSLGITEAFF.